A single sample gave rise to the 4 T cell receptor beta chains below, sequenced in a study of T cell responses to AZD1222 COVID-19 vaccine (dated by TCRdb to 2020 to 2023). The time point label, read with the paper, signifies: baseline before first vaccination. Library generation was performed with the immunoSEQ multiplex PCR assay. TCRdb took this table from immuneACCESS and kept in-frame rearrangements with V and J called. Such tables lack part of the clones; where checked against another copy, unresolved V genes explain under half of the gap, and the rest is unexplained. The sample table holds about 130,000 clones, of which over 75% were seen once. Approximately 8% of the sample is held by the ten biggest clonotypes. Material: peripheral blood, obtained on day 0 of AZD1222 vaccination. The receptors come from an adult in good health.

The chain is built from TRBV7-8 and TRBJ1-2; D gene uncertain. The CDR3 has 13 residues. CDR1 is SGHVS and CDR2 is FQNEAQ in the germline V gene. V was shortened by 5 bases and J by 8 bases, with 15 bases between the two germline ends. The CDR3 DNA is TGTGCCAGCAGCACAGACCGGCACGAGGGCTACACCTTC. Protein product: CASSTDRHEGYTF.

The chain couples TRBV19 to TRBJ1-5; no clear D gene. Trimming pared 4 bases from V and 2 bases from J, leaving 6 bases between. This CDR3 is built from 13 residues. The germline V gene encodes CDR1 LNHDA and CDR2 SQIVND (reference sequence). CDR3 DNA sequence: TGTGCCAGTAGTAATGAGGGCAATCAGCCCCAGCATTTT. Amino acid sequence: CASSNEGNQPQHF.

In DNA form, the CDR3 reads TGTGCCAGCACCCCCGGGGCGGCAGGGGCTCTCTATGGCTACACCTTC. Protein sequence: CASTPGAAGALYGYTF. V and J are TRBV6-6 and TRBJ1-2; D perhaps matches TRBD1 (6 bases). Germline CDR1 is MNHNY and CDR2 is SVGAGI (reference sequence). V lost 7 bases, J lost 4 bases, and 22 bases lay in between. The CDR3 is 16 amino acids.

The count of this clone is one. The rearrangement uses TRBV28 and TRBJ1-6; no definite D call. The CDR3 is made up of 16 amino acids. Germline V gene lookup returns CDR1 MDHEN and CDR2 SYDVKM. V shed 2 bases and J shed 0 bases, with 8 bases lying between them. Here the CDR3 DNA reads TGTGCCAGCAGTTTAGACACGAGCTCCTATAATTCACCCCTCCACTTT. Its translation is CASSLDTSSYNSPLHF. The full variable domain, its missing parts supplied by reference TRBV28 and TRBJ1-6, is DVKVTQSSRYLVKRTGEKVFLECVQDMDHENMFWYRQDPGLGLRLIYFSYDVKMKEKGDIPEGYSVSREKKERFSLILESASTNQTSMYLCASSLDTSSYNSPLHFGNGTRLTVT.